The 3 T cell receptor beta chains presented below share a single source sample, sequenced in a study of blood T cells in healthy people across ages. It was with a sample-barcoded 5' primer and a J-beta primer mix that a second PCR of roughly 7 to 12 cycles was run. TCRdb passed the 5' RACE reads through MiXCR, listing each CDR3 protein once. The repertoire includes fewer than 900,000 distinct CDR3 sequences, around 49% of them detected once, and about 32% sits in the top ten. Sequencing input: blood. The receptors originated from a woman aged 60 to 75 in good health.

This rearrangement joins TRBV5-1 to TRBJ1-1; possibly TRBD1 for D (6 bases). The CDR3 extends over 15 amino acids. Per germline, CDR1 SGHRS and CDR2 YFSETQ. The V end was cut by 6 bases, the J end by 6 bases, with 21 bases between. CDR3 sequence: CASTPRGGLTAEAFF. CDR3 nucleotide sequence: TGCGCCAGCACCCCGAGGGGGGGTTTGACTGCTGAAGCTTTCTTT.

The rearrangement joins TRBV10-3 to TRBJ2-5; weak D call: TRBD1 (6 bases). V shed 8 bases and J shed 7 bases, with 20 bases lying between them. This CDR3 has 14 residues. The germline V gene encodes CDR1 ENHRY and CDR2 SYGVKD. The CDR3 reads CAIGDSTGFGTQYF. CDR3 DNA sequence: TGTGCCATCGGCGACAGCACAGGGTTTGGGACCCAGTACTTC.

The chain recombines TRBV29-1 with TRBJ2-1; possibly TRBD1 for D (7 bases). The closer fit of TRBJ2-7 to the DNA end suggests the J call may be wrong. CDR1 and CDR2 (germline): SQVTM, ANQGSEA. The CDR3 is 17 residues long. The CDR3 here is CSGLGTAVLGGYNEQYF. In DNA form, the CDR3 reads TGCAGCGGCCTTGGGACAGCCGTTCTTGGAGGGTACAATGAGCAGTACTTC.